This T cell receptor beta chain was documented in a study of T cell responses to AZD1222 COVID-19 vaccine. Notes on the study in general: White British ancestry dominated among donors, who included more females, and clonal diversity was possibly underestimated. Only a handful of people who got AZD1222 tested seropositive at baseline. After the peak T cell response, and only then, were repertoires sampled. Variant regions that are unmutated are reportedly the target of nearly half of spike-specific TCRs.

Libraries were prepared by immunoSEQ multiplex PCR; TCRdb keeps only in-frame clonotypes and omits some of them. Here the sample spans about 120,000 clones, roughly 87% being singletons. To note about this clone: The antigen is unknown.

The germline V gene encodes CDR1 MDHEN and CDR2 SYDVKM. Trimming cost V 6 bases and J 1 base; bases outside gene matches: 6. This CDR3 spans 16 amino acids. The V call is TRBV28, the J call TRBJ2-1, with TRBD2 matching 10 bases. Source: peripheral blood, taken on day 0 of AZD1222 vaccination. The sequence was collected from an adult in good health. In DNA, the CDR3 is TGTGCCAGCAGGCTAGCGGGGGTGGGGTCCTACAATGAGCAGTTCTTC. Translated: CASRLAGVGSYNEQFF.